This T cell receptor (beta chain) was captured by sequencing in a study of blood T cell repertoires in COVID-19. Study details: The United States, Italy and Spain were the sources of the acute and convalescent COVID-19 samples. PBMCs, B-cell-depleted T cells, or T cells were the source of the cDNA or gDNA that made up the material.

Germline values: CDR1 MNHEY, CDR2 SMNVEV (reference sequence). The J segment lost 3 bases and the V segment lost 9 bases, leaving 6 bases of the junction unmatched. The CDR3 spans 13 residues. Across about two dozen US areas, participants ranged in age from 18 to 89 years. As originally analysed: How many nucleated cells were present was estimated from reference gene primer amplification. Assay used: immunoSEQ multiplex PCR; TCRdb lists only in-frame clones, some missing. That table supplies the V and J calls and clone size; D and trimming were determined from the DNA. The sample includes around 190,000 clones, 86% seen only once; the top ten take about 6%.

Sequenced sample: PBMCs or T cells enriched from blood (not recorded which). This clonotype was obtained from a man aged 35-49 years with acute COVID-19. The chain carries TRBV27 and TRBJ1-2, with TRBD1 matching over 8 bases. DNA for the CDR3: TGTGCCAGTCGGACAGGGCCTGACTATGGCTACACCTTC. It yields the protein CASRTGPDYGYTF.